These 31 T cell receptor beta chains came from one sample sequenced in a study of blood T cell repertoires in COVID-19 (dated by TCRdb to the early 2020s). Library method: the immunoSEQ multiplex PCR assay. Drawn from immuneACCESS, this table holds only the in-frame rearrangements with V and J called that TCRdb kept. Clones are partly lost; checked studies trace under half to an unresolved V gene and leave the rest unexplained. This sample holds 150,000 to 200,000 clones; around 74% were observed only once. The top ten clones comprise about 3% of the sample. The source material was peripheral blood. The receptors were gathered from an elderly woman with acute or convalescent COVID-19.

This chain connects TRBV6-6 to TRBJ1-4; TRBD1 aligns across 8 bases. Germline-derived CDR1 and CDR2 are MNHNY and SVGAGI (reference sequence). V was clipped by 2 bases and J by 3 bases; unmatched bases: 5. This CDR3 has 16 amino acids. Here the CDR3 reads CASSYPGTGANEKLFF. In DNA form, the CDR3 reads TGTGCCAGCAGTTACCCCGGGACAGGAGCTAATGAAAAACTGTTTTTT.

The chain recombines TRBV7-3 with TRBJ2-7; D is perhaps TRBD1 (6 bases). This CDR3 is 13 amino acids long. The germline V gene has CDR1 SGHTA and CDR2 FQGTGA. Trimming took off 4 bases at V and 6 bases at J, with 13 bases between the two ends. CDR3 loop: CASSSTQGSEQYF. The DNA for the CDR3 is TGTGCCAGCAGCTCAACCCAGGGGTCCGAGCAGTACTTC.

The CDR3 DNA sequence: TGTGCCAGCACTCTTAGCCCGAAGGAAGATACGCAGTATTTT. This translates into CASTLSPKEDTQYF. The V gene is TRBV5-5, the J gene TRBJ2-3; D is unclear. V was cut by 6 bases and J by 5 bases, with 16 bases left in between. The CDR3 is made up of 14 amino acids. Germline loops: CDR1 SGHKS, CDR2 YYEKEE (reference sequence).

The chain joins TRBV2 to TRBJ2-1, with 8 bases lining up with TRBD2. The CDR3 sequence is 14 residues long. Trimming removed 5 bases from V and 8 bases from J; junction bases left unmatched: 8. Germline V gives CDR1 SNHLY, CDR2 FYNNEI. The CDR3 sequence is CASSRMVGGDEQFF. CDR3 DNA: TGTGCCAGCAGTCGCATGGTCGGGGGGGATGAGCAGTTCTTC. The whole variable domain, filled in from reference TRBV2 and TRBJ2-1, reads EPEVTQTPSHQVTQMGQEVILRCVPISNHLYFYWYRQILGQKVEFLVSFYNNEISEKSEIFDDQFSVERPDGSNFTLKIRSTKLEDSAMYFCASSRMVGGDEQFFGPGTRLTVL.

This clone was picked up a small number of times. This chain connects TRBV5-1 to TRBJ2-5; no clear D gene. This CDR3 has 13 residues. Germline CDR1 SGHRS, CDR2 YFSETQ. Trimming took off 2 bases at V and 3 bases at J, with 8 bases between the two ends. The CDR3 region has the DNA TGCGCCAGCAGCTTTTCGGTAAAAGAGACCCAGTACTTC. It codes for CASSFSVKETQYF.

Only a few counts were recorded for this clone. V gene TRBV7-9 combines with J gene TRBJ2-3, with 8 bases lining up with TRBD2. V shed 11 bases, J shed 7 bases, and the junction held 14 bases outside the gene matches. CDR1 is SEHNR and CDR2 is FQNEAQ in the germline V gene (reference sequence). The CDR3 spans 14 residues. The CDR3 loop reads CAGHRPGGPNTQYF. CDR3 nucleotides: TGTGCCGGTCACCGGCCGGGAGGGCCGAATACGCAGTATTTT. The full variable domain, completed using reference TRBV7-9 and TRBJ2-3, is DTGVSQNPRHKITKRGQNVTFRCDPISEHNRLYWYRQTLGQGPEFLTYFQNEAQLEKSRLLSDRFSAERPKGSFSTLEIQRTEQGDSAMYLCAGHRPGGPNTQYFGPGTRLTVL.

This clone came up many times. The CDR3 nucleotides read TGTGCCAGCAGCCAAGTGGCGGGACAGCTCTATGGCTACACCTTC. Protein sequence: CASSQVAGQLYGYTF. The chain recombines TRBV4-2 with TRBJ1-2, with TRBD1 identical over 7 bases. The CDR3 extends over 15 amino acids. The germline V gene has CDR1 LGHNA and CDR2 YNFKEQ. With V trimmed by 1 base and J by 4 bases, 6 bases remained unmatched.

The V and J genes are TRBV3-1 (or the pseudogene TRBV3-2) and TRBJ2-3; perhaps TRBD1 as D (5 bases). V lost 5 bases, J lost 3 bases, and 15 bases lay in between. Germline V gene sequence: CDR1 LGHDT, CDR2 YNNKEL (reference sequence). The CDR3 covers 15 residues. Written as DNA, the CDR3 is TGTGCCAGCAGCGGCGCCCAGGGATTGACAGATACGCAGTATTTT. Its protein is CASSGAQGLTDTQYF.

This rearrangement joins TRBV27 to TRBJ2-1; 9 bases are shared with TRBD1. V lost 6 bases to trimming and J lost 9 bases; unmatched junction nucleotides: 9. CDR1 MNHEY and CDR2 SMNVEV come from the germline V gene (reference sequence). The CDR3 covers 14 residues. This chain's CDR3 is CASSRDRDYSEQFF. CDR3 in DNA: TGTGCCAGCAGCCGGGACAGGGATTATAGTGAGCAGTTCTTC.

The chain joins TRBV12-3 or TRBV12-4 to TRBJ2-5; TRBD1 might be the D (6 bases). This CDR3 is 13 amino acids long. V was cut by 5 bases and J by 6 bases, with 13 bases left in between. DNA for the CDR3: TGTGCCAGCAGTGTAAACAGGGAACAGACCCAGTACTTC. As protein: CASSVNREQTQYF.

CDR3 protein: CASSFNRGGGETQYF. The CDR3 bases are TGTGCCAGCAGCTTCAACAGGGGCGGCGGAGAGACCCAGTACTTC. This chain connects TRBV5-4 to TRBJ2-5, with 7 bases aligning to TRBD1. V was pared by 2 bases and J by 4 bases, with 8 bases of the junction left unmatched. This CDR3 is built from 15 residues. CDR1 and CDR2 from the germline V gene are SGHNT and YYREEE (reference sequence).

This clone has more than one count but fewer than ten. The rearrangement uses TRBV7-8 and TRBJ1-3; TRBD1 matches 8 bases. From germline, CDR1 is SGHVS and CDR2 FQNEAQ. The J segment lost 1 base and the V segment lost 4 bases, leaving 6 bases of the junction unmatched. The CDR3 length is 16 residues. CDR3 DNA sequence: TGTGCCAGCAGCTGGCAGGGGGCCCTTTCTGGAAACACCATATATTTT. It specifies CASSWQGALSGNTIYF.

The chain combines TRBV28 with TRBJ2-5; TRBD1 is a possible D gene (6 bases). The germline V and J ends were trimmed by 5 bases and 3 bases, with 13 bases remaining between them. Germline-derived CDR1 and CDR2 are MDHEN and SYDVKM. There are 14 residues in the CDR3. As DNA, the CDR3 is TGTGCCAGCAGTAAAGGACAGCAAAAAGAGACCCAGTACTTC. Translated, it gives CASSKGQQKETQYF. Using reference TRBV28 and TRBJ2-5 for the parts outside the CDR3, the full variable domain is DVKVTQSSRYLVKRTGEKVFLECVQDMDHENMFWYRQDPGLGLRLIYFSYDVKMKEKGDIPEGYSVSREKKERFSLILESASTNQTSMYLCASSKGQQKETQYFGPGTRLLVL.

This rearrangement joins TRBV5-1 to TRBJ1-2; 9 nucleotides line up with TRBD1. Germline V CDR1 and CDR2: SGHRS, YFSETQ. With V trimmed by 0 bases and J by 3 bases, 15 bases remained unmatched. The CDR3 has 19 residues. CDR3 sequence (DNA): TGCGCCAGCAGCTTGGCGACCGGGACAGGGAATTATTTGGACTATGGCTACACCTTC. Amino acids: CASSLATGTGNYLDYGYTF.

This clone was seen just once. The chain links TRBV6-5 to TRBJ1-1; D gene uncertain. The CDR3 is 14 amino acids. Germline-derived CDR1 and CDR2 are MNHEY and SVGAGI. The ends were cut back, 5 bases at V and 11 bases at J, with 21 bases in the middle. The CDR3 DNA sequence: TGTGCCAGCAGTACCACTTACCCCGTCACGCGGGCTTTCTTT. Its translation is CASSTTYPVTRAFF.

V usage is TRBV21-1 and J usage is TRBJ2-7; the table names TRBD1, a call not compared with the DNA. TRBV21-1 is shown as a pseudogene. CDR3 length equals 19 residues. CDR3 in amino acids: CASSKAGSQRGTGNYEQYF. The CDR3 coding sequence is TGTGCCAGCAGCAAAGCGGGCTCTCAGCGGGGGACAGGGAATTACGAGCAGTACTTC.

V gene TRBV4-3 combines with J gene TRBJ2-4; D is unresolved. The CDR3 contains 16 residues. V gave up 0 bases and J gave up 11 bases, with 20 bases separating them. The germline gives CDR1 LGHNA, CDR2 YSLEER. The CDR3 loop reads CASSQDRTASKRLQYF. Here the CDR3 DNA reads TGCGCCAGCAGCCAAGATCGAACCGCTTCAAAGCGCCTTCAGTACTTC.

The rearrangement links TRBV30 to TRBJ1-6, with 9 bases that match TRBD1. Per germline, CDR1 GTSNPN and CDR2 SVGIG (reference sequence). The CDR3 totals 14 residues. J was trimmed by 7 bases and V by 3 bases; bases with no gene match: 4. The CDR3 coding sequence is TGTGCCTGGAGCGGGGGACAGGGAAATTCACCCCTCCACTTT. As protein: CAWSGGQGNSPLHF. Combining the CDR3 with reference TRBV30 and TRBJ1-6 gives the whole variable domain SQTIHQWPATLVQPVGSPLSLECTVEGTSNPNLYWYRQAAGRGLQLLFYSVGIGQISSEVPQNLSASRPQDRQFILSSKKLLLSDSGFYLCAWSGGQGNSPLHFGNGTRLTVT.

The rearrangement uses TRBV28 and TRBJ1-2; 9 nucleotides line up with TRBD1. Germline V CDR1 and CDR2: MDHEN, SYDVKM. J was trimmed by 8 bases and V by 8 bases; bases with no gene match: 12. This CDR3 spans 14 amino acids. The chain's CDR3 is CASSLTGQGHGYTF. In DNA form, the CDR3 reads TGTGCCAGCTCCCTTACGGGACAGGGCCACGGCTACACCTTC.

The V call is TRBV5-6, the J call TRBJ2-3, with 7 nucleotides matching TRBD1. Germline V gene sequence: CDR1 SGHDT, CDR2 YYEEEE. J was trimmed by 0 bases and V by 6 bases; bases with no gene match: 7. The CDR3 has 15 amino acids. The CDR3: CASTLQGSSTDTQYF. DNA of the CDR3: TGTGCCAGCACGCTACAGGGGAGCAGCACAGATACGCAGTATTTT.

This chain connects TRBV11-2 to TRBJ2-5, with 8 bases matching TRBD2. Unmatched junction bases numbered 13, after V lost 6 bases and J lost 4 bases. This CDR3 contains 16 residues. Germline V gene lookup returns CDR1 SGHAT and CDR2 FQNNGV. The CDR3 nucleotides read TGTGCCAGCAGTATCCCGGGAGGGGGGGCCCGAGAGACCCAGTACTTC. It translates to CASSIPGGGARETQYF.

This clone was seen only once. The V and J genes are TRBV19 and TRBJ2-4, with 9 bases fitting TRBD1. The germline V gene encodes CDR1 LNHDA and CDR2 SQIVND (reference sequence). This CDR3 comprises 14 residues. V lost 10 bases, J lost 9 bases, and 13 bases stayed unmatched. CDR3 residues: CATRGQTGGAIQYF. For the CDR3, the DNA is TGTGCCACCCGGGGCCAGACAGGGGGGGCCATTCAGTACTTC.

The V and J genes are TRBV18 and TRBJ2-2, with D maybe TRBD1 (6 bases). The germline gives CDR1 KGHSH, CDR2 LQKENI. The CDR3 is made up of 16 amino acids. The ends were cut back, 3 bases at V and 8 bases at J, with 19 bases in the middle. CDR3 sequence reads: CASSPTGNSPQGELFF. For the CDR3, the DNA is TGTGCCAGCTCACCTACAGGGAACTCTCCTCAGGGGGAGCTGTTTTTT.

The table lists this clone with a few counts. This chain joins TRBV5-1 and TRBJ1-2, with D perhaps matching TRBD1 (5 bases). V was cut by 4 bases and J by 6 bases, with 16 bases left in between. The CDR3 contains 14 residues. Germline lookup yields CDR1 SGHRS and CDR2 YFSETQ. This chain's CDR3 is CASSLQGISDGYTF. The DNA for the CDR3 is TGCGCCAGCAGCCTCCAGGGAATTTCGGATGGCTACACCTTC.

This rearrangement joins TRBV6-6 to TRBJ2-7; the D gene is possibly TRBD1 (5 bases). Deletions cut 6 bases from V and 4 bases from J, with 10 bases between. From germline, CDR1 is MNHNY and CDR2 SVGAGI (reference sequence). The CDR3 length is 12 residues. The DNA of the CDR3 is TGTGCCAGCAGCCCGACAGAGTACGAGCAGTACTTC. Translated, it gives CASSPTEYEQYF.

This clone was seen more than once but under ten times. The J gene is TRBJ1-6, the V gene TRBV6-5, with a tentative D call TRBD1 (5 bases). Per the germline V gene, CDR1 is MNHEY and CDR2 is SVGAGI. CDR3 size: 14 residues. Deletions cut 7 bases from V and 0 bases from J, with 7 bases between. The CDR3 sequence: CASTTGSYNSPLHF. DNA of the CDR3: TGTGCCAGCACCACAGGCTCCTATAATTCACCCCTCCACTTT.

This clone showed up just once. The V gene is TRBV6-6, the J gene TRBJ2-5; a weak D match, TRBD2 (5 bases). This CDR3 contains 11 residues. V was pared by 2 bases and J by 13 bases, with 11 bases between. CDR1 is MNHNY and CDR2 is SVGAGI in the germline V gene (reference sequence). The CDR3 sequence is CASSYEGPRYF. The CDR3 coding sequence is TGTGCCAGCAGTTACGAGGGCCCTCGGTACTTC.

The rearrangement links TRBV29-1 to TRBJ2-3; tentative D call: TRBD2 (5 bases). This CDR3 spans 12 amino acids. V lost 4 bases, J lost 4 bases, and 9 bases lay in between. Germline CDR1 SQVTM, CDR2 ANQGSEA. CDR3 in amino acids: CSVVAGPDTQYF. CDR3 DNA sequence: TGCAGCGTTGTCGCGGGTCCAGATACGCAGTATTTT.

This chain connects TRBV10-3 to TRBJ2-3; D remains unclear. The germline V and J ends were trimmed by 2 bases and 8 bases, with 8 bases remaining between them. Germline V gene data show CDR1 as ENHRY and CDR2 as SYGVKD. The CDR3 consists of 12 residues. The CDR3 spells CAISEPLGTQYF. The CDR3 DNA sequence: TGTGCCATCAGTGAGCCACTCGGTACGCAGTATTTT.

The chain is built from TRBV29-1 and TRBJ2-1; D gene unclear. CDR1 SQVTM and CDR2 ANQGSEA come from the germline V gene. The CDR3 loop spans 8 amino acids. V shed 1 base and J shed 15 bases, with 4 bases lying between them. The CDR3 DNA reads TGCAGCGTTGAAGGAGGGTTCTTC. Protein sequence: CSVEGGFF.

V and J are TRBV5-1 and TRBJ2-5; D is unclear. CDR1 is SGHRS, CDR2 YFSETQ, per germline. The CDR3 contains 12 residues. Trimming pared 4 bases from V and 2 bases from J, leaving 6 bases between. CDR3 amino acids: CASSPHQETQYF. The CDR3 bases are TGCGCCAGCAGCCCCCATCAAGAGACCCAGTACTTC. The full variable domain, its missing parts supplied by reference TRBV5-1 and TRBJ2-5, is KAGVTQTPRYLIKTRGQQVTLSCSPISGHRSVSWYQQTPGQGLQFLFEYFSETQRNKGNFPGRFSGRQFSNSRSEMNVSTLELGDSALYLCASSPHQETQYFGPGTRLLVL.